These 7 T cell receptor beta chains share one sample of origin, sequenced in a study of beta chain features in type 1 diabetes. Sequencing targeted expressed TCRB transcripts, as all isolated RNA had been reverse transcribed. Profiled with immunoSEQ multiplex PCR; TCRdb holds only in-frame clones, not every one. The sample includes about 270,000 clones, roughly an eighth of them seen just once. No antigen is known for these receptors. General study findings and limits: Shortening of TCRB CDR3s, moderate but significant, appeared in all four CD4+ subsets of Type 1 diabetes patients.

Sequencing used naive CD4+ T cells from blood. The receptors originated from a man aged 30 to 45 with type 1 diabetes.

V and J are TRBV30 and TRBJ2-7; D remains unclear. The CDR3 has 14 amino acids. The germline V gene has CDR1 GTSNPN and CDR2 SVGIG (reference sequence). Trimming removed 0 bases at V and 3 bases at J, with 12 bases between. CDR3 DNA sequence: TGTGCCTGGAGTGTAGAGTCCCGCCGCTACGAGCAGTACTTC. This encodes CAWSVESRRYEQYF.

This chain connects TRBV29-1 to TRBJ1-4, with a tentative D call TRBD1 (6 bases). The V end lost 8 bases, the J end lost 8 bases, and 18 bases lay between the germline ends. The length of the CDR3 is 13 residues. CDR1 is SQVTM and CDR2 is ANQGSEA in the germline V gene. The chain's CDR3 is CSTSQGSSEKLFF. CDR3 nucleotides: TGCAGCACGTCACAGGGATCGAGCGAAAAACTGTTTTTT.

This chain uses TRBV28 with TRBJ1-2; no reliable D call. Per the germline V gene, CDR1 is MDHEN and CDR2 is SYDVKM. V was clipped by 5 bases and J by 8 bases, with 15 bases between them. The CDR3 totals 13 residues. The CDR3 DNA follows: TGTGCCAGCAGTACCTTAGTTTTACTCGGCTACACCTTC. Its protein is CASSTLVLLGYTF.

This clone was seen a handful of times. The gene calls are TRBV29-1 and TRBJ2-1; 9 bases map to TRBD2. This CDR3 has 16 residues. Germline values: CDR1 SQVTM, CDR2 ANQGSEA. The V segment lost 2 bases and the J segment 0 bases; nucleotides outside the gene matches: 5. The CDR3: CSVEPSGTYSYNEQFF. For the CDR3, the DNA is TGCAGCGTTGAACCTAGCGGGACCTACTCCTACAATGAGCAGTTCTTC.

V is TRBV14 and J is TRBJ2-1, with a weak D call TRBD2 (6 bases). From germline, CDR1 is SGHDN and CDR2 FVKESK. The CDR3 length is 17 residues. The V gene lost 4 bases and the J gene lost 4 bases, with 20 bases spanning the gap. CDR3 coding DNA: TGTGCCAGCAGCCTTTACAGACCGGGACTCCTATACAATGAGCAGTTCTTC. This sequence encodes CASSLYRPGLLYNEQFF. Full variable domain (missing parts from reference TRBV14 and TRBJ2-1): EAGVTQFPSHSVIEKGQTVTLRCDPISGHDNLYWYRRVMGKEIKFLLHFVKESKQDESGMPNNRFLAERTGGTYSTLKVQPAELEDSGVYFCASSLYRPGLLYNEQFFGPGTRLTVL.

The rearrangement joins TRBV27 to TRBJ1-5; the D gene is possibly TRBD1 (5 bases). This CDR3 comprises 14 residues. Trimming shortened V by 2 bases and J by 7 bases, and 12 bases separated the two germline ends. CDR1 MNHEY and CDR2 SMNVEV come from the germline V gene (reference sequence). The CDR3 nucleotides are TGTGCCAGCAGTTTAGCGGGGGTGGGACAGCCCCAGCATTTT. It is translated as CASSLAGVGQPQHF.

This clone was detected only a few times. The chain's CDR3 is CASSSSSGGDTQYF. The CDR3 DNA sequence: TGTGCCAGCAGCTCTTCTAGCGGCGGGGATACGCAGTATTTT. V is TRBV5-4 and J is TRBJ2-3; 7 bases line up with TRBD2. This CDR3 is built from 14 residues. CDR1 is SGHNT and CDR2 is YYREEE in the germline V gene (reference sequence). J was trimmed by 6 bases and V by 3 bases; bases with no gene match: 7.